The sequence of this TCR beta chain was determined in a study of blood T cells in healthy people across ages. The CDR3 consists of 14 residues. In germline, CDR1 is SGHRS, CDR2 YFSETQ. Germline trimming cut 3 bases from V and 5 bases from J; bases unmatched to any gene: 7. Then a second PCR, running about 6 to 11 cycles, was carried out with a sample-barcoded 5' primer and a J-beta primer mix. One entry per CDR3 protein, called by TCRdb with MiXCR from the 5' RACE reads. Here the sample spans hundreds of thousands of distinct CDR3 sequences, nearly 60% being singletons. The rearrangement joins TRBV5-1 to TRBJ1-1; 7 nucleotides align to TRBD1. The sequence was collected from a man aged 30-40 years in good health. Sample: blood. The CDR3 loop is CASSWDLTGTEAFF. Here the CDR3 DNA reads TGCGCCAGCAGCTGGGACCTGACAGGGACTGAAGCTTTCTTT.